Shown below are 26 T cell receptor beta chains from a single sample sequenced in a study of metastatic and nonmetastatic thyroid tumors. With MiXCR, TCRdb called clones anew from the PCR reads. The table includes 91,000 or so clones, 10% to 15% detected once. All patients reached thyroid surgery having received no treatment beforehand. The sequenced sample was blood. The receptors here all came from a female donor with papillary thyroid cancer or a benign thyroid nodule (not recorded which). Some clones in this sample may be carry-over from other donors' samples.

This clone was found many times. The chain has TRBV20-1 and TRBJ1-1; D remains unclear. V was shortened by 4 bases and J by 0 bases, with 15 bases between the two germline ends. Germline values: CDR1 DFQATT, CDR2 SNEGSKA (reference sequence). CDR3 length: 15 amino acids. CDR3 in DNA: TGCAGTGCTACGACGACCGGGGAAATGAACACTGAAGCTTTCTTT. Protein sequence: CSATTTGEMNTEAFF.

This clone was seen many times. Other DNA sequences in the same sample also yield this CDR3. The chain employs TRBV15 and TRBJ2-3; 9 bases agree with TRBD1. The J segment lost 6 bases and the V segment lost 5 bases, leaving 9 bases of the junction unmatched. The length of the CDR3 is 15 residues. Germline CDR1 LNHNV, CDR2 YYDKDF (reference sequence). The CDR3 sequence is CATSPTGGTGDTQYF. The DNA of the CDR3 is TGTGCCACCAGCCCGACAGGGGGTACCGGGGATACGCAGTATTTT.

The chain is built from TRBV24-1 and TRBJ2-1; D is perhaps TRBD1 (6 bases). Trimming pared 5 bases from V and 9 bases from J, leaving 25 bases between. The CDR3 runs 17 residues. Germline V lookup: CDR1 KGHDR, CDR2 SFDVKD. Here the CDR3 reads CATSGGWTVAANSEQFF. CDR3 coding DNA: TGTGCCACCAGTGGGGGCTGGACAGTGGCGGCCAATAGTGAGCAGTTCTTC.

This clone was observed at least ten times. The genes are TRBV5-6 and TRBJ1-5; D uncertain. The CDR3 spans 15 residues. V dropped 1 base and J dropped 0 bases, with 8 bases sitting between them. Germline V gene data show CDR1 as SGHDT and CDR2 as YYEEEE. The CDR3 DNA is TGTGCCAGCAGCTTGAGTACACATAGCAATCAGCCCCAGCATTTT. Its translation: CASSLSTHSNQPQHF.

In the case of this clone: This may be a read error, as it is one base from a much larger clone. CDR3 amino acids: CASIIGGVNEQFF. CDR3 nucleotide sequence: TGTGCCAGTATTATTGGGGGAGTCAATGAGCAGTTCTTC. This sequence joins TRBV19 and TRBJ2-1, with D perhaps matching TRBD1 or TRBD2 (5 bases each). Deletions cut 7 bases from V and 6 bases from J, with 13 bases between. This CDR3 has 13 residues. Germline lookup yields CDR1 LNHDA and CDR2 SQIVND (reference sequence).

This clone was observed many times. The gene calls are TRBV3-1 and TRBJ1-1; D gene unclear. Per the germline V gene, CDR1 is LGHDT and CDR2 is YNNKEL (reference sequence). Trimming pared 7 bases from V and 8 bases from J, leaving 11 bases between. The CDR3 has 11 residues. CDR3 loop: CASTADGEAFF. CDR3 nucleotides: TGTGCCAGCACCGCAGACGGCGAAGCTTTCTTT.

In this sample, this clone turned up a few times. The chain has TRBV3-1 and TRBJ2-3, with 8 bases identical to TRBD2. Germline V CDR1 and CDR2: LGHDT, YNNKEL (reference sequence). CDR3 length: 16 residues. With 4 bases clipped from V and 2 bases from J, the junction kept 8 bases outside the gene matches. DNA for the CDR3: TGTGCCAGCAGCCCTTTTTATAGCGGGACCACAGATACGCAGTATTTT. Amino acid sequence: CASSPFYSGTTDTQYF.

There are many counts of this clone. V and J are TRBV4-2 and TRBJ1-1; D unresolved. Germline V gene sequence: CDR1 LGHNA, CDR2 YNFKEQ. This CDR3 has 14 residues. The germline V and J ends were trimmed by 0 bases and 1 base, with 6 bases remaining between them. The CDR3 is CASSQEMRNTEAFF. CDR3 coding DNA: TGTGCCAGCAGCCAAGAAATGAGGAACACTGAAGCTTTCTTT.

V is TRBV12-3 or TRBV12-4 and J is TRBJ2-2; TRBD1 agrees at 7 bases. CDR3 size: 14 residues. V shed 7 bases, J shed 5 bases, and the junction held 7 bases outside the gene matches. CDR3 DNA: TGTGCCAGCACGCAGGGGGTTTCTACCGGGGAGCTGTTTTTT. It translates to CASTQGVSTGELFF.

This clone came up many times. The CDR3 bases are TGCGCCAGCAGCCAAGATCTAAGGGGCTACACCTTC. Amino acid sequence: CASSQDLRGYTF. The rearrangement uses TRBV4-3 and TRBJ1-2; D not certain. The CDR3 extends over 12 amino acids. Germline CDR1 and CDR2: LGHNA and YSLEER. Trimming left V 0 bases short and J 8 bases short, with 7 bases between.

This clone was recorded at least ten times. This sequence joins TRBV9 and TRBJ1-4; the D is unclear. The CDR3 is 15 amino acids. CDR1 SGDLS and CDR2 YYNGEE come from the germline V gene. Trimming left V 0 bases short and J 3 bases short, with 9 bases between. The CDR3 bases are TGTGCCAGCAGCGTAGAGGCCAGAGCTAATGAAAAACTGTTTTTT. This codes for CASSVEARANEKLFF.

This clone was detected ten times or more. This rearrangement joins TRBV4-1 to TRBJ2-7; the D call may be TRBD1 or TRBD2 (5 bases each). Trimming removed 4 bases from V and 2 bases from J, with 12 bases in between. CDR1 and CDR2 from the germline V gene are MGHRA and YSYEKL. The CDR3 sequence is 14 residues long. The CDR3 bases are TGCGCCAGCAGCCGGGACGACGGAACCTACGAGCAGTACTTC. This codes for CASSRDDGTYEQYF.

Many counts were recorded for this clone. The chain couples TRBV6-2 or TRBV6-3 to TRBJ1-1, with TRBD1 identical over 10 bases. Germline V lookup: CDR1 MNHEY, CDR2 SVGEGT. This CDR3 has 14 residues. V was pared by 5 bases and J by 3 bases, with 3 bases of the junction left unmatched. The CDR3 DNA follows: TGTGCCAGCAGTCTCGGACAGGGGGACACTGAAGCTTTCTTT. It translates to CASSLGQGDTEAFF.

This clone was observed many times. V gene TRBV7-9 combines with J gene TRBJ1-6, with a weak D call TRBD1 (5 bases). The CDR3 sequence is 15 residues long. Looked up from germline, CDR1 is SEHNR and CDR2 is FQNEAQ (reference sequence). The V end lost 7 bases, the J end lost 0 bases, and 10 bases lay between the germline ends. In DNA, the CDR3 is TGTGCCAGCACCTCTGGGGGCTCCTATAATTCACCCCTCCACTTT. This codes for CASTSGGSYNSPLHF.

This clone was detected ten times or more. A read error may account for a junction end that differs from germline. Other nucleotide sequences from this sample produce the same CDR3. The V call is TRBV7-7, the J call TRBJ1-1; a possible D gene is TRBD1 (6 bases). Germline values: CDR1 SSHAT, CDR2 FNYEAQ (reference sequence). The CDR3 extends over 13 amino acids. In DNA, the CDR3 is TGTGCTAGCAGCCCCGAAGGGGGAACTGAAGCTTTCTTT. This gives the protein CASSPEGGTEAFF.

This clone was counted ten times or more. The chain combines TRBV7-8 with TRBJ2-7; D not resolved. The V gene lost 1 base and the J gene lost 0 bases, with 7 bases spanning the gap. CDR1 SGHVS and CDR2 FQNEAQ come from the germline V gene. The CDR3 covers 14 residues. The CDR3 nucleotides are TGTGCCAGCAGCTTAGGCCCCGTCTCCTACGAGCAGTACTTC. The encoded protein is CASSLGPVSYEQYF.

This clone was found many times. J is TRBJ2-2 and V is TRBV4-2, with 10 bases lining up with TRBD1. From germline, CDR1 is LGHNA and CDR2 YNFKEQ. The V and J ends lost 0 bases and 4 bases, in that order; junction bases with no gene match: 5. This CDR3 region has 17 residues. The CDR3 is CASSQDGDRGPTGELFF. CDR3 sequence (DNA): TGTGCCAGCAGCCAAGATGGGGACAGGGGACCCACCGGGGAGCTGTTTTTT.

This clone was picked up many times. The genes are TRBV3-1 and TRBJ2-5; 7 bases fit TRBD2. The trim removed 4 bases at V and 7 bases at J, leaving 9 bases unmatched. The CDR3 totals 14 residues. Germline assignment: CDR1 LGHDT and CDR2 YNNKEL (reference sequence). The CDR3 bases are TGTGCCAGCAGCCGGGGGGGATCCCAACCGACCCAGTACTTC. Its translation is CASSRGGSQPTQYF.

Of note for this clone: Being one base from a much bigger clone, this may be a read error. This rearrangement joins TRBV11-2 to TRBJ1-1, with D unclear. CDR1 and CDR2 from the germline V gene are SGHAT and FQNNGV. The V gene lost 5 bases and the J gene lost 6 bases, with 10 bases spanning the gap. This CDR3 comprises 12 residues. The CDR3 protein is CASSPNLSEAFF. CDR3 sequence (DNA): TGTGCCAGCAGCCCGAACCTATCTGAAGCTTTCTTT. Together with reference TRBV11-2 and TRBJ1-1, the CDR3 gives the full variable domain: EAGVAQSPRYKIIEKRQSVAFWCNPISGHATLYWYQQILGQGPKLLIQFQNNGVVDDSQLPKDRFSAERLKGVDSTLKIQPAKLEDSAVYLCASSPNLSEAFFGQGTRLTVV.

Concerning this clone: A read error may explain this, as a much larger clone is one base away. The gene calls are TRBV5-6 and TRBJ1-1, with D perhaps TRBD1 (5 bases). Germline V CDR1 and CDR2: SGHDT, YYEEEE. The CDR3 covers 12 residues. The CDR3 region is CAGSLGDTEAFF. The CDR3 bases are TGTGCCGGCAGCTTAGGGGACACTGAAGCTTTCTTT.

Regarding this clone: One end of the junction varies from germline; a read error may be responsible. The chain links TRBV12-3 or TRBV12-4 to TRBJ2-7; D not certain. This CDR3 region has 13 residues. CDR3 region: CASSHSAADEQYF. DNA for the CDR3: TGCGCCAGCAGTCACTCGGCCGCCGACGAGCAGTACTTC.

The V gene is TRBV11-1, the J gene TRBJ2-6; a weak D match, TRBD2 (6 bases). From germline, CDR1 is SGHAT and CDR2 FQDESV (reference sequence). The CDR3 spans 16 residues. V gave up 1 base and J gave up 3 bases, with 10 bases separating them. DNA for the CDR3: TGTGCCAGCAGCTTAGTCGGGGGACGTGGGGCCAACGTCCTGACTTTC. Its protein is CASSLVGGRGANVLTF.

This clone was seen repeatedly, ten times or more. The V and J genes are TRBV11-2 and TRBJ1-5; 10 bases are a match to TRBD1. The V gene end was trimmed by 5 bases and the J gene end by 6 bases; junction bases not matched to a gene: 10. CDR1 and CDR2 from the germline V gene are SGHAT and FQNNGV. The length of the CDR3 is 16 residues. The CDR3 sequence is CASSREAGQGIQPQHF. CDR3 coding DNA: TGTGCCAGCAGCAGGGAGGCGGGACAGGGGATTCAGCCCCAGCATTTT.

This clone was seen repeatedly, ten times or more. The same CDR3 is also encoded by other DNA sequences in this sample. The V gene is TRBV27, the J gene TRBJ2-4, with TRBD2 matching over 14 bases. The J segment lost 0 bases and the V segment lost 4 bases, leaving 11 bases of the junction unmatched. The CDR3 is 20 residues long. Per the germline V gene, CDR1 is MNHEY and CDR2 is SMNVEV (reference sequence). The CDR3: CASSSLAGTSGRLAKNIQYF. CDR3 nucleotide sequence: TGTGCCAGCAGTTCCCTCGCGGGGACTAGCGGGAGACTAGCCAAAAACATTCAGTACTTC.

This clone was picked up a small number of times. This chain uses TRBV6-1 with TRBJ2-5, with 7 bases identical to TRBD2. The J segment lost 9 bases and the V segment lost 5 bases, leaving 21 bases of the junction unmatched. Per germline, CDR1 MNHNS and CDR2 SASEGT. This CDR3 contains 17 residues. The CDR3 sequence is CASSKGREGVRRVSQYF. CDR3 nucleotides: TGTGCCAGCAGTAAAGGCAGGGAGGGTGTCAGGAGGGTGTCCCAGTACTTC.

This clone was detected ten times or more. Other DNA sequences in this specimen translate into the identical CDR3. The rearrangement joins TRBV12-3 or TRBV12-4 to TRBJ1-6; D gene uncertain. Trimming took off 0 bases at V and 7 bases at J, with 4 bases between the two ends. CDR3 size: 13 residues. The CDR3 here is CASSLATNSPLHF. The CDR3 DNA reads TGTGCCAGCAGTTTAGCTACGAATTCACCCCTCCACTTT.